This T cell receptor beta chain was documented in a study of cytomegalovirus exposure and HLA in healthy donors. Broader study findings: One later analysis reportedly identified an Asian-associated ancestry cluster that showed fewer N-insertions than the roughly 640-donor mean. Serostatus for CMV was the only available immune exposure information. The authors considered a cluster of highly shared sequence variants likely to be a sequencing artifact. Reported performance of the classifier showed diagnosis of cytomegalovirus status with high specificity and sensitivity.

The ends lost 4 bases at V and 1 base at J; junction bases unmatched: 3. Germline lookup yields CDR1 SGDLS and CDR2 YYNGEE. CDR3 size: 14 residues. In the PCR, 60 Vbeta and 13 Jbeta primers were used. Method: immunoSEQ multiplex PCR; TCRdb's copy keeps in-frame clones and lacks some. The sample contains tens of thousands of clones, around 81% of which appear only once. Comments on this clone: Its matching antigen is unknown.

The clonotype comes from a man aged 25-40 years in good health and CMV-seronegative. This rearrangement joins TRBV9 to TRBJ1-1, with 8 bases matching TRBD1. Sequencing was performed on PBMCs. The CDR3 DNA reads TGTGCCAGCAGCAGCGGACAGGGGAACACTGAAGCTTTCTTT. Translation: CASSSGQGNTEAFF.